This T cell receptor beta chain was identified in a study of blood T cells in healthy people across ages. Using a J-beta primer mix together with a sample-barcoded 5' primer, a second PCR was run for about 6 to 11 cycles. TCRdb analysed the 5' RACE reads with MiXCR anew, one entry per CDR3 protein. The sample shows roughly 730,000 distinct CDR3 sequences, around three fifths of them seen only once. Source material: blood. The clonotype was recovered from a man between 40 and 49 years old in good health.

This chain's CDR3 is CASSDTGKSFYEQYF. In DNA, the CDR3 is TGTGCCAGCAGTGATACAGGGAAAAGCTTCTACGAGCAGTACTTC. The chain uses TRBV28 and TRBJ2-7; weak D call: TRBD1 (6 bases). V was cut by 5 bases and J by 3 bases, with 17 bases left in between. Germline loops: CDR1 MDHEN, CDR2 SYDVKM. This CDR3 has 15 residues. Drawing the rest from reference TRBV28 and TRBJ2-7, the complete variable domain is DVKVTQSSRYLVKRTGEKVFLECVQDMDHENMFWYRQDPGLGLRLIYFSYDVKMKEKGDIPEGYSVSREKKERFSLILESASTNQTSMYLCASSDTGKSFYEQYFGPGTRLTVT.